This T cell receptor (beta chain) was observed in a study of blood T cells in healthy people across ages. Study-level results: PBMCs left unsorted prevented a conclusive naive versus antigen-experienced comparison.

The germline CDR1 and CDR2 sequences are DFQATT and SNEGSKA (reference sequence). V lost 3 bases, J lost 11 bases, and 16 bases stayed unmatched. The CDR3 contains 15 residues. Turning to this clonotype: Antigen: not known.

Primers used in a second PCR of about 6 to 12 cycles were a sample-barcoded 5' primer and a J-beta primer mix. At least 3 million CDR3-containing paired-end reads were obtained per sample. Via MiXCR, TCRdb re-called the 5' RACE reads, giving one row per CDR3 protein. The repertoire includes approximately 690,000 distinct CDR3 sequences, about 53% of them detected once, and over 30% sits in the top ten. The sample was blood. The rearrangement links TRBV20-1 to TRBJ2-4; 7 positions match TRBD1. The sequence came from a man between 60 and 70 years old in good health. CDR3 DNA sequence: TGCAGTGCTAGCTCTGGCCAGGGGGACCCTTGGGTTCAGTACTTC. It yields the protein CSASSGQGDPWVQYF.